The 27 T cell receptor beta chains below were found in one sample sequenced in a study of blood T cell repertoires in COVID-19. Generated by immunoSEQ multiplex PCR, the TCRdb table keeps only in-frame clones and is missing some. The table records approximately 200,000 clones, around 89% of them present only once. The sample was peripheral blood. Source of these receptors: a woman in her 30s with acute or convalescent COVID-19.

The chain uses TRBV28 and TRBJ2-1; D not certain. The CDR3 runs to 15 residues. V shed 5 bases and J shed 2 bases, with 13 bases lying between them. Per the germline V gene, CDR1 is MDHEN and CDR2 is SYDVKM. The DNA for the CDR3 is TGTGCCAGCAGTCCTCATAGCCAAGCCTACAATGAGCAGTTCTTC. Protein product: CASSPHSQAYNEQFF.

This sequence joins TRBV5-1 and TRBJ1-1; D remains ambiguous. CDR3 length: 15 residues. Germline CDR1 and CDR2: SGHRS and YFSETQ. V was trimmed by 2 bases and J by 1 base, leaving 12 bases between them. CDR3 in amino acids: CASSFGLAENTEAFF. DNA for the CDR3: TGCGCCAGCAGCTTTGGCCTCGCTGAGAACACTGAAGCTTTCTTT.

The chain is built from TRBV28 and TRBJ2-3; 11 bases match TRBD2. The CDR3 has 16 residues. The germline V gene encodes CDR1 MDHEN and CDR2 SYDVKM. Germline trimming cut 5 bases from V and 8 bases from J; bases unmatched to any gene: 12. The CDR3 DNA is TGTGCCAGCAGTCCCGAGACTAGCGGGGTGAGGGTTACGCAGTATTTT. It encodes CASSPETSGVRVTQYF.

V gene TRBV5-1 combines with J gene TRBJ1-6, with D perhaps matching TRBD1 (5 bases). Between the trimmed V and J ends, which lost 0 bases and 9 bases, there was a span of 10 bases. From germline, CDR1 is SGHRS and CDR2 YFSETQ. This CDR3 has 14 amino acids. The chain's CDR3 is CASSLVGQGSPLHF. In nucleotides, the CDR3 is TGCGCCAGCAGCTTGGTGGGGCAGGGTTCACCCCTCCACTTT.

DNA of the CDR3: TGTGCCAGCAGTTTAGCGGGGGGGGCAACTAATGAAAAACTGTTTTTT. This sequence encodes CASSLAGGATNEKLFF. The V call is TRBV28, the J call TRBJ1-4, with D possibly matching TRBD1 (5 bases). Trimming shortened V by 2 bases and J by 0 bases, and 10 bases separated the two germline ends. The CDR3 spans 16 residues. Germline V CDR1 and CDR2: MDHEN, SYDVKM.

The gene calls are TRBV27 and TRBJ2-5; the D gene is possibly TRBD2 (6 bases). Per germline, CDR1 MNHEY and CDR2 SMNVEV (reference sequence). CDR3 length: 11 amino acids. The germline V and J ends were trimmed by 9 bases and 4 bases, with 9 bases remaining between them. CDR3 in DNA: TGTGCCAGAAAAGCGGGAGAGACCCAGTACTTC. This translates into CARKAGETQYF.

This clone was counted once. CDR3 amino acids: CSAQVRWTEAFF. CDR3 DNA sequence: TGCAGCGCTCAAGTGCGGTGGACTGAAGCTTTCTTT. V is TRBV29-1 and J is TRBJ1-1; D is undetermined. CDR3 length equals 12 residues. V lost 7 bases and J 5 bases, leaving 14 bases between the germline ends. Per germline, CDR1 SQVTM and CDR2 ANQGSEA. Looking up the rest from reference TRBV29-1 and TRBJ1-1 gives the full variable domain: SAVISQKPSRDICQRGTSLTIQCQVDSQVTMMFWYRQQPGQSLTLIATANQGSEATYESGFVIDKFPISRPNLTFSTLTVSNMSPEDSSIYLCSAQVRWTEAFFGQGTRLTVV.

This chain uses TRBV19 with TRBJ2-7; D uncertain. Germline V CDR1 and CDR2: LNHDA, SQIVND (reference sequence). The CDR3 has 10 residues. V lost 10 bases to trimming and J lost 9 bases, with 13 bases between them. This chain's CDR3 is CANSVSVQYF. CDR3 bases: TGTGCCAACTCGGTTTCGGTGCAGTACTTC.

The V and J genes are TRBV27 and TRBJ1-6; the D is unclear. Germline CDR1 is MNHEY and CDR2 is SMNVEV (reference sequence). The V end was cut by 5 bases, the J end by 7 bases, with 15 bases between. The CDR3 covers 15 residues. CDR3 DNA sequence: TGTGCCAGCAGTGCCCGGGTTTTTTCGAATTCACCCCTCCACTTT. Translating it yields CASSARVFSNSPLHF.

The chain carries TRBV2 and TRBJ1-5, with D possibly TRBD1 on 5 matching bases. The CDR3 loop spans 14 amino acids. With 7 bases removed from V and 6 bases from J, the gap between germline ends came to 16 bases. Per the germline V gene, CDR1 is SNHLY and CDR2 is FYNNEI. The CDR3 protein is CASTIGSGGQPQHF. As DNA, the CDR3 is TGTGCCAGCACCATCGGTTCCGGGGGTCAGCCCCAGCATTTT.

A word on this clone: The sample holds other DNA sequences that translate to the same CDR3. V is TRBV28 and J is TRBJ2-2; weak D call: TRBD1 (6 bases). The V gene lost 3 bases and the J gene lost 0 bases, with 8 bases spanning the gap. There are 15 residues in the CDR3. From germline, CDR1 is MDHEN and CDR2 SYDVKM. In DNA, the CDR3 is TGTGCCAGCAGTTTCTCAGGGGCGAACACCGGGGAGCTGTTTTTT. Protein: CASSFSGANTGELFF.

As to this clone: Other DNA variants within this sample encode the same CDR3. CDR3 bases: TGTGCCAGCAGCCAAGAATGGACAGAACAAGAGACCCAGTACTTC. Encoded protein: CASSQEWTEQETQYF. The chain has TRBV4-2 and TRBJ2-5, with D perhaps matching TRBD1 (6 bases). Per germline, CDR1 LGHNA and CDR2 YNFKEQ. The CDR3 consists of 15 residues. Trimming took off 0 bases at V and 2 bases at J, with 10 bases between the two ends.

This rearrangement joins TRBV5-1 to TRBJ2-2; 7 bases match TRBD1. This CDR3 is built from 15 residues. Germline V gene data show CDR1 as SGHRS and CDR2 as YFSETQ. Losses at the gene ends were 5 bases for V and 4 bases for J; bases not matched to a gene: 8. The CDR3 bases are TGCGCCAGCAGTAGTTCGGGACAGAGCACCGGGGAGCTGTTTTTT. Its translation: CASSSSGQSTGELFF. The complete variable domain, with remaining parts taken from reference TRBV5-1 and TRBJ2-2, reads KAGVTQTPRYLIKTRGQQVTLSCSPISGHRSVSWYQQTPGQGLQFLFEYFSETQRNKGNFPGRFSGRQFSNSRSEMNVSTLELGDSALYLCASSSSGQSTGELFFGEGSRLTVL.

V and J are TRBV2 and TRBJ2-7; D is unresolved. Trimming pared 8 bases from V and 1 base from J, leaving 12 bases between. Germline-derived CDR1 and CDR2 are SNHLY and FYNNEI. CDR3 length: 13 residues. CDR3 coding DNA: TGTGCCAGCGTCCGTGATCGGTCCTACGAGCAGTACTTC. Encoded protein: CASVRDRSYEQYF. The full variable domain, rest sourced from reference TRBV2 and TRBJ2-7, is EPEVTQTPSHQVTQMGQEVILRCVPISNHLYFYWYRQILGQKVEFLVSFYNNEISEKSEIFDDQFSVERPDGSNFTLKIRSTKLEDSAMYFCASVRDRSYEQYFGPGTRLTVT.

The CDR3 spells CASSKLAGDPTDTQYF. In nucleotides, the CDR3 is TGTGCCAGCAGTAAATTAGCGGGAGACCCCACAGATACGCAGTATTTT. The chain recombines TRBV14 with TRBJ2-3, with 9 nucleotides matching TRBD2. Germline CDR1 reads SGHDN; CDR2 reads FVKESK. Trimming removed 6 bases from V and 2 bases from J; junction bases left unmatched: 9. This CDR3 region has 16 residues. The full variable domain, with the rest looked up from reference TRBV14 and TRBJ2-3, is EAGVTQFPSHSVIEKGQTVTLRCDPISGHDNLYWYRRVMGKEIKFLLHFVKESKQDESGMPNNRFLAERTGGTYSTLKVQPAELEDSGVYFCASSKLAGDPTDTQYFGPGTRLTVL.

CDR3: CASSLLRIATEQYF. The CDR3 DNA reads TGTGCCAGCAGCTTACTGCGGATCGCGACCGAGCAGTACTTC. This sequence joins TRBV7-2 and TRBJ2-7; D is undetermined. Germline V lookup: CDR1 SGHTA, CDR2 FQGNSA. V was trimmed by 2 bases and J by 6 bases, leaving 14 bases between them. CDR3 length: 14 amino acids. The complete variable domain, with remaining parts taken from reference TRBV7-2 and TRBJ2-7, reads GAGVSQSPSNKVTEKGKDVELRCDPISGHTALYWYRQSLGQGLEFLIYFQGNSAPDKSGLPSDRFSAERTGGSVSTLTIQRTQQEDSAVYLCASSLLRIATEQYFGPGTRLTVT.

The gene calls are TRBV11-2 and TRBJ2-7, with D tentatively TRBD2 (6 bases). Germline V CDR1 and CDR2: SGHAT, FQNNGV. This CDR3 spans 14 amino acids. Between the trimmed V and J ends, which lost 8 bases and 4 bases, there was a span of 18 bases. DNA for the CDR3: TGTGCCAGCCGACGGAGGGACGTAGGTTACGAGCAGTACTTC. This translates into CASRRRDVGYEQYF.

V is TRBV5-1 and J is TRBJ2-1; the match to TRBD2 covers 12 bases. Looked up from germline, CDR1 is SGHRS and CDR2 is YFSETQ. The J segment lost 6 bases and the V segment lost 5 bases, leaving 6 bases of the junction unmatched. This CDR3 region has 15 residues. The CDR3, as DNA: TGCGCCAGCAGTATGGGACTAGCGGGCCTCAATGAGCAGTTCTTC. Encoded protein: CASSMGLAGLNEQFF.

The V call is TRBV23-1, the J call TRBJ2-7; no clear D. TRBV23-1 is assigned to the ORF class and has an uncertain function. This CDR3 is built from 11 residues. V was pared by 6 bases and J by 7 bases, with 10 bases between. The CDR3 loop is CASRLIPEQYF. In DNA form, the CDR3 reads TGCGCCAGCAGACTGATCCCGGAGCAGTACTTC.

CDR3 coding DNA: TGTGCCAGCAGCCACAGGGGTGGTAAGGTAGCCAAAAACATTCAGTACTTC. Translating it yields CASSHRGGKVAKNIQYF. The chain carries TRBV5-6 and TRBJ2-4; TRBD1 agrees at 7 bases. The CDR3 has 17 amino acids. After removal of 4 bases from V and 0 bases from J, the junction contained 10 bases not matched to a gene. CDR1 is SGHDT, CDR2 YYEEEE, per germline.

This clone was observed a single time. CDR3 sequence reads: CASSQVDSQETQYF. The CDR3 nucleotides are TGTGCCAGCAGCCAAGTCGACAGCCAAGAGACCCAGTACTTC. The chain couples TRBV3-1 (or the pseudogene TRBV3-2) to TRBJ2-5, with D perhaps matching TRBD1 (5 bases). V shed 1 base and J shed 1 base, with 7 bases lying between them. This CDR3 region has 14 residues. CDR1 and CDR2 from the germline V gene are LGHDT and YNNKEL (reference sequence).

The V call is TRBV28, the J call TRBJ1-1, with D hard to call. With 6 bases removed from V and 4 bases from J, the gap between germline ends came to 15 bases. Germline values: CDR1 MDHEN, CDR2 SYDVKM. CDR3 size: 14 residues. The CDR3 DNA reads TGTGCCAGCAGGTCGGCGGGGAGTGGCACTGAAGCTTTCTTT. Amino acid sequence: CASRSAGSGTEAFF.

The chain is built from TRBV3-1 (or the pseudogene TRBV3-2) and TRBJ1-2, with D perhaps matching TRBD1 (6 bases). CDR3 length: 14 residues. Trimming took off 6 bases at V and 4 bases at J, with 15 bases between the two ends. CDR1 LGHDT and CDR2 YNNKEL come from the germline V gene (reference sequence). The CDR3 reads CASRSQGHGYGYTF. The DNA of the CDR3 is TGTGCCAGCAGAAGTCAGGGGCACGGCTATGGCTACACCTTC.

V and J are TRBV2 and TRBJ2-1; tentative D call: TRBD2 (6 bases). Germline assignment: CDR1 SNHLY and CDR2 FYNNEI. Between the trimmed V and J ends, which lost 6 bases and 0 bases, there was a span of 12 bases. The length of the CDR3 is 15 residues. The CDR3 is CASRPSVSSYNEQFF. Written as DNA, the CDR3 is TGTGCCAGCAGACCTAGCGTTAGCTCCTACAATGAGCAGTTCTTC.

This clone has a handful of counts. CDR3 residues: CASSEAGQTYGYTF. The CDR3 coding sequence is TGTGCCAGCAGTGAAGCGGGGCAGACCTATGGCTACACCTTC. V and J are TRBV2 and TRBJ1-2, with D perhaps matching TRBD1 (5 bases). This CDR3 is built from 14 residues. Germline CDR1 and CDR2: SNHLY and FYNNEI. V was pared by 0 bases and J by 4 bases, with 9 bases between.

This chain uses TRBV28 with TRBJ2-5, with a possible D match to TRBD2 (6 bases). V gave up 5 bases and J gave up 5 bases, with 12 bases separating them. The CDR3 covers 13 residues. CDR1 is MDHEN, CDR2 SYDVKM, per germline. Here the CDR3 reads CASSDGGRETQYF. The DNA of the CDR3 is TGTGCCAGCAGTGATGGGGGGAGGGAGACCCAGTACTTC. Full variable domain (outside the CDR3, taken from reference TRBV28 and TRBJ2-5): DVKVTQSSRYLVKRTGEKVFLECVQDMDHENMFWYRQDPGLGLRLIYFSYDVKMKEKGDIPEGYSVSREKKERFSLILESASTNQTSMYLCASSDGGRETQYFGPGTRLLVL.

This CDR3 is CASSYPTDTQYF. The CDR3 DNA reads as TGTGCCAGCAGTTACCCTACAGATACGCAGTATTTT. This chain uses TRBV6-2 or TRBV6-3 with TRBJ2-3; D not certain. Per germline, CDR1 MNHEY and CDR2 SVGEGT. The length of the CDR3 is 12 residues. With 2 bases removed from V and 3 bases from J, the gap between germline ends came to 3 bases.